This T cell receptor (beta chain) was sequenced during a study of cytomegalovirus exposure and HLA in healthy donors. Germline CDR1 reads MNHEY; CDR2 reads SVGAGI. The CDR3 loop spans 15 amino acids. The ends were cut back, 0 bases at V and 5 bases at J, with 10 bases in the middle. The approximately 120-subject validation cohort, separate from the roughly 700-subject first cohort, included the donors. Clones were read by immunoSEQ multiplex PCR, and TCRdb kept only the in-frame ones, dropping some. This table holds a few hundred thousand clones, about 91% found once. The sample was PBMCs. The sequence came from a woman under 30 in good health and CMV-seronegative. The chain employs TRBV6-5 and TRBJ1-4; weak D call: TRBD1 (6 bases). The CDR3 DNA is TGTGCCAGCAGTTACTCTGACAGGATGAATGAAAAACTGTTTTTT. Translating it yields CASSYSDRMNEKLFF.